This TCR beta chain originates from a study of STAT5B mutations in CD4+ large granular lymphocyte leukemia. Study in general: Among healthy donors, a particular HLA allele went with more CDR3 'QG' motifs. Points from the study as a whole: Top patient clones used TRBV06 genes more often: 8/27 versus 2/35 in controls.

About this clone itself: Its antigen is not known.

Original processing methods: Lowest detectable productive clonotype frequency was 2.59 x 10-5. TCRdb's copy holds only in-frame clones and misses some; the assay was immunoSEQ multiplex PCR. The D gene and trimming were derived from the DNA, and the V and J assignments and clone size from that table. Of almost 30,000 clones listed, under 85% were seen once; the top ten hold about 6%. Germline V gene sequence: CDR1 SGHRS, CDR2 YFSETQ. V was trimmed by 0 bases and J by 5 bases, leaving 12 bases between them. This CDR3 is built from 14 residues. This rearrangement joins TRBV5-1 to TRBJ2-7; no definite D call. This clonotype originated in a human donor in good health. Source material: CD4+ T cells from blood buffy coats. CDR3 bases: TGCGCCAGCAGCTTGGGTGGTCTAGTAGACGAGCAGTACTTC. Translation: CASSLGGLVDEQYF.